This is a list of T cell receptor beta chains from one sample in a study of PD-1 blockade in classical Hodgkin lymphoma. Assay used: immunoSEQ multiplex PCR; TCRdb lists only in-frame clones, some missing. Here the sample spans more than 140,000 clones, about four fifths being singletons. This material consisted of peripheral blood mononuclear cells (PBMCs), taken before the second cycle of nivolumab. All receptors derive from a human donor with classical Hodgkin lymphoma. CDR3s include the opening cysteine and the closing phenylalanine or tryptophan. Each record gives: CDR3 protein, CDR3 DNA, J gene, D gene, clone size, V gene. D genes are given only for firm matches. Size values are once, few and many counts, or a class for expanded clones, and some rows have none.

CASSIRADLGYGYTF TGTGCCAGTAGTATACGGGCGGACTTAGGGTATGGCTACACCTTC TRBJ1-2 . . TRBV19
CASSVEGPTELFF TGTGCCAGCAGCGTAGAAGGCCCCACGGAACTGTTTTTT TRBJ1-4 . . TRBV9
CSVEGATSGKHTDTQYF TGCAGCGTGGAAGGTGCGACTAGCGGGAAACACACAGATACGCAGTATTTT TRBJ2-3 TRBD2 . TRBV29-1
CASSPWGGPAVGKLFF TGTGCCAGCAGTCCTTGGGGGGGGCCAGCAGTTGGAAAACTGTTTTTT TRBJ1-4 . once TRBV25-1
CASSFDSGNTEAFF TGCGCCAGCAGTTTTGACAGTGGTAACACTGAAGCTTTCTTT TRBJ1-1 . . TRBV5-1
CASMTASGGAGETQYF TGCGCCAGCATGACAGCTAGCGGGGGGGCTGGCGAGACCCAGTACTTC TRBJ2-5 TRBD2 many TRBV5-1
CASSYSIVGETQYF TGTGCCAGCAGTTACTCGATAGTGGGAGAGACCCAGTACTTC TRBJ2-5 . few TRBV6-5
CASGGTLNEKLFF TGTGCCAGTGGGGGGACTCTTAATGAAAAACTGTTTTTT TRBJ1-4 . . TRBV6-1
CAWRPGGEKLFF TGTGCCTGGAGGCCAGGGGGCGAAAAACTGTTTTTT TRBJ1-4 TRBD1 . TRBV30
CASSYRAGTYEQYF TGTGCCAGCAGTTACAGGGCCGGGACCTACGAGCAGTACTTC TRBJ2-7 . . TRBV6-6
CASSVAMSGTEQFF TGTGCCAGCAGCGTAGCTATGTCGGGGACTGAGCAGTTCTTC TRBJ2-1 . . TRBV9
CASSPLLTGNYGYTF TGTGCCAGCTCACCACTATTGACGGGAAACTATGGCTACACCTTC TRBJ1-2 . . TRBV18
CASSLSPGLNTEAFF TGCGCCAGCAGCTTGTCCCCAGGGTTGAACACTGAAGCTTTCTTT TRBJ1-1 . . TRBV5-1
CAISEGPQETQYF TGTGCCATCAGTGAGGGACCCCAAGAGACCCAGTACTTC TRBJ2-5 . . TRBV10-3
CASSTRWRANTEAFF TGTGCCAGCAGTACCCGATGGAGGGCGAACACTGAAGCTTTCTTT TRBJ1-1 . . TRBV6-5
CASSLGLASNEQFF TGCGCCAGCAGCTTGGGACTAGCATCCAATGAGCAGTTCTTC TRBJ2-1 TRBD2 . TRBV5-1
CASSPDSNYGYTF TGTGCCAGCAGCCCGGACAGCAACTATGGCTACACCTTC TRBJ1-2 . . TRBV5-6
CAISWENYGYTF TGTGCCATCAGTTGGGAAAACTATGGCTACACCTTC TRBJ1-2 . . TRBV10-3
CASSPDLRDRVVEQFF TGTGCCAGCAGCCCCGATTTACGGGACAGGGTCGTTGAGCAGTTCTTC TRBJ2-1 TRBD1 once TRBV7-9
CASSRVLSIGGIAFF TGTGCCAGCAGCCGAGTTTTGTCAATTGGAGGGATCGCTTTCTTT TRBJ1-1 . once TRBV7-9
CASSYGETQYF TGTGCCAGCAGCTATGGGGAGACCCAGTACTTC TRBJ2-5 . . TRBV7-2
CASSPGGVRFANTGELFF TGTGCCAGCTCACCAGGCGGGGTTAGGTTCGCGAACACCGGGGAGCTGTTTTTT TRBJ2-2 . few TRBV18
CASSQDPGQGDTEAFF TGTGCCAGCAGCCAAGATCCAGGGCAGGGGGATACTGAAGCTTTCTTT TRBJ1-1 TRBD1 . TRBV4-2